Listed below are T cell receptor beta chains from one sample, sequenced in a study of vaccination and CD4 T cells after COVID-19. Antigens of these TCRs are unknown. Each CDR3 protein is one row after TCRdb ran MiXCR on the PCR reads. The data contain about 9,000 distinct CDR3 sequences, around 64% of them seen just once; the ten biggest clones take up less than 40%. The specimen sequenced was CD4+ T cells from blood, cultured in vitro. These receptors all stem from a human donor who had recovered from COVID-19. Both conserved end residues are part of each CDR3. The order of the fields is clone size, V gene, J gene, D gene, CDR3 protein, CDR3 DNA. D genes are given only for firm matches. Clone size is shown for a subset of rows, as once, few, many or a class of expanded clone.

size: once; V: TRBV7-2; J: TRBJ1-2; D: .; CDR3: CASSLHPPHVAGTNYGYTF; DNA: TGTGCCAGCAGCTTACACCCTCCGCATGTGGCAGGGACTAACTATGGCTACACCTTC
size: .; V: TRBV7-2; J: TRBJ2-3; D: TRBD1; CDR3: CASSTRTGETTDTQYF; DNA: TGTGCCAGCAGCACCCGGACAGGGGAGACTACAGATACGCAGTATTTT
size: medium-sized; V: TRBV6-5; J: TRBJ2-1; D: TRBD2; CDR3: CASSSRGGAYNEQFF; DNA: TGTGCCAGCAGTTCACGGGGGGGGGCCTACAATGAGCAGTTCTTC
size: .; V: TRBV6-5; J: TRBJ1-1; D: .; CDR3: CASSYWVLNTEAFF; DNA: TGTGCCAGCAGTTACTGGGTGCTGAACACTGAAGCTTTCTTT
size: .; V: TRBV2; J: TRBJ2-2; D: .; CDR3: CASGPGQNTGELFF; DNA: TGTGCCAGCGGGCCGGGACAGAACACCGGGGAGCTGTTTTTT
size: .; V: TRBV20-1; J: TRBJ1-5; D: .; CDR3: CSAKTGRGNNQPQHF; DNA: TGCAGTGCCAAGACGGGACGGGGGAACAATCAGCCCCAGCATTTT
size: once; V: TRBV27; J: TRBJ2-5; D: TRBD1; CDR3: CASSSRQGGEETQYF; DNA: TGTGCCAGCAGTTCAAGACAGGGGGGGGAAGAGACCCAGTACTTC
size: few; V: TRBV6-1; J: TRBJ1-2; D: .; CDR3: CASRPQGVTVSYTF; DNA: TGTGCCAGCAGACCACAAGGGGTGACCGTCAGCTACACCTTC
size: .; V: TRBV6-1; J: TRBJ2-7; D: TRBD1; CDR3: CASRNTGGGEQYF; DNA: TGTGCCAGCAGAAATACAGGGGGCGGCGAGCAGTACTTC
size: .; V: TRBV20-1; J: TRBJ2-3; D: .; CDR3: CSAALGSSTDTQYF; DNA: TGCAGTGCTGCCTTGGGGAGTAGCACAGATACGCAGTATTTT
size: .; V: TRBV20-1; J: TRBJ1-1; D: TRBD1; CDR3: CSAREPTYTGVTEAFF; DNA: TGCAGTGCTAGAGAACCGACCTATACAGGGGTCACTGAAGCTTTCTTT
size: few; V: TRBV7-2; J: TRBJ1-3; D: .; CDR3: CASSRNGVAGNTIYF; DNA: TGTGCCAGCAGCCGGAACGGGGTAGCAGGAAACACCATATATTTT
size: .; V: TRBV20-1; J: TRBJ2-5; D: TRBD2; CDR3: CSGLAGGETQYF; DNA: TGCAGTGGCCTAGCGGGAGGGGAGACCCAGTACTTC
size: few; V: TRBV7-2; J: TRBJ1-2; D: .; CDR3: CASSFAGRTYGYTF; DNA: TGTGCCAGCAGCTTCGCTGGACGGACCTATGGCTACACCTTC
size: .; V: TRBV20-1; J: TRBJ2-5; D: TRBD2; CDR3: CSAGSRLAGYQETQYF; DNA: TGCAGTGCTGGTAGCAGACTAGCGGGGTACCAAGAGACCCAGTACTTC
size: .; V: TRBV6-5; J: TRBJ2-2; D: TRBD1; CDR3: CASSYRVPGQGYTGELFF; DNA: TGTGCCAGCAGTTACCGTGTCCCGGGACAGGGTTACACCGGGGAGCTGTTTTTT
size: .; V: TRBV6-2/TRBV6-3; J: TRBJ2-2; D: TRBD2; CDR3: CASSSSSGGAYTGELFF; DNA: TGTGCCAGCAGTTCATCTAGCGGGGGGGCTTATACCGGGGAGCTGTTTTTT
size: .; V: TRBV7-2; J: TRBJ1-1; D: TRBD1; CDR3: CASSQGVKGNTEAFF; DNA: TGTGCCAGCAGTCAGGGGGTGAAGGGGAACACTGAAGCTTTCTTT
size: .; V: TRBV20-1; J: TRBJ1-2; D: TRBD1; CDR3: CSAWDRGHSYTF; DNA: TGCAGTGCTTGGGACAGAGGGCATAGCTACACCTTC
size: .; V: TRBV15; J: TRBJ1-1; D: TRBD1; CDR3: CATSKRRDRGGNNAFF; DNA: TGTGCCACCAGCAAGAGAAGGGACAGGGGAGGGAACAACGCTTTCTTT
size: .; V: TRBV20-1; J: TRBJ2-2; D: .; CDR3: CSARDGRANTGELFF; DNA: TGCAGTGCTAGAGATGGCAGGGCGAACACCGGGGAGCTGTTTTTT
size: .; V: TRBV20-1; J: TRBJ1-1; D: TRBD1; CDR3: CSRSPTGGIEAFF; DNA: TGCAGCCGCTCCCCAACAGGGGGCATTGAAGCTTTCTTT
size: few; V: TRBV20-1; J: TRBJ1-2; D: .; CDR3: CSARSPGTNYGYTF; DNA: TGCAGTGCTAGATCTCCCGGCACTAACTATGGCTACACCTTC
size: .; V: TRBV11-3; J: TRBJ2-7; D: .; CDR3: CASSSSGRQTGYEQYF; DNA: .
size: medium-sized; V: TRBV5-5; J: TRBJ2-5; D: .; CDR3: CASSPGLRGAETQYF; DNA: TGTGCCAGCAGCCCCGGTCTAAGGGGCGCGGAGACCCAGTACTTC